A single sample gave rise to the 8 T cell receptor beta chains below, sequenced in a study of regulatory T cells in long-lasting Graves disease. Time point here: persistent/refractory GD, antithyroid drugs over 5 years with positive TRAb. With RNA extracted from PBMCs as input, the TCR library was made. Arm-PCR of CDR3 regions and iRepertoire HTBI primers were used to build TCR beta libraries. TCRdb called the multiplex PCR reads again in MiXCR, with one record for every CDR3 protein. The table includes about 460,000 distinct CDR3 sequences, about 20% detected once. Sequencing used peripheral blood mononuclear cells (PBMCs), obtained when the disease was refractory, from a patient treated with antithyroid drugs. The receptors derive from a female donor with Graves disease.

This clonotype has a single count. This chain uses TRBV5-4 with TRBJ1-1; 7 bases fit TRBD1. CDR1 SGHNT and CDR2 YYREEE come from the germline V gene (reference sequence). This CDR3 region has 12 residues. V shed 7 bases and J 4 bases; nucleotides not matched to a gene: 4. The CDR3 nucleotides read TGTGCCAGCCAGGCAGGGGGCACTGAAGCTTTCTTT. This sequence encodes CASQAGGTEAFF. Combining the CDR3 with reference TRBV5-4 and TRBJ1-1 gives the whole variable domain ETGVTQSPTHLIKTRGQQVTLRCSSQSGHNTVSWYQQALGQGPQFIFQYYREEENGRGNFPPRFSGLQFPNYSSELNVNALELDDSALYLCASQAGGTEAFFGQGTRLTVV.

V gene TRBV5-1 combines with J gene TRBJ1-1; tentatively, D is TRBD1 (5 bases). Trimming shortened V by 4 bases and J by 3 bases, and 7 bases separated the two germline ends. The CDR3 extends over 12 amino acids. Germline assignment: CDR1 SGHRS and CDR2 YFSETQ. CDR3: CASSKTDTEAFF. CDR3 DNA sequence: TGCGCCAGCAGCAAGACAGACACTGAAGCTTTCTTT. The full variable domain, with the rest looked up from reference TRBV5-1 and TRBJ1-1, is KAGVTQTPRYLIKTRGQQVTLSCSPISGHRSVSWYQQTPGQGLQFLFEYFSETQRNKGNFPGRFSGRQFSNSRSEMNVSTLELGDSALYLCASSKTDTEAFFGQGTRLTVV.

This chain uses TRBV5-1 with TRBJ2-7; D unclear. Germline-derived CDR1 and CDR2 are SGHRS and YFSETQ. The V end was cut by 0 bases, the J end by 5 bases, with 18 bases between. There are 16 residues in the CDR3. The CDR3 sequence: CASSLGGGARGDEQYF. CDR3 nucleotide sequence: TGCGCCAGCAGCTTGGGAGGCGGCGCGCGTGGAGACGAGCAGTACTTC. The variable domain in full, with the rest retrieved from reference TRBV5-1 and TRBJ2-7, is KAGVTQTPRYLIKTRGQQVTLSCSPISGHRSVSWYQQTPGQGLQFLFEYFSETQRNKGNFPGRFSGRQFSNSRSEMNVSTLELGDSALYLCASSLGGGARGDEQYFGPGTRLTVT.

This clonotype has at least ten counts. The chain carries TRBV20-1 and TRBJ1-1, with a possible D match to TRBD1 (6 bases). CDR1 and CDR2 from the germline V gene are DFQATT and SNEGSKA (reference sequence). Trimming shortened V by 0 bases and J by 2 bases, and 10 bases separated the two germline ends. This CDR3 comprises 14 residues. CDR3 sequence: CSAREQGANTEAFF. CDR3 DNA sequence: TGCAGTGCTAGAGAACAGGGTGCAAACACTGAAGCTTTCTTT.

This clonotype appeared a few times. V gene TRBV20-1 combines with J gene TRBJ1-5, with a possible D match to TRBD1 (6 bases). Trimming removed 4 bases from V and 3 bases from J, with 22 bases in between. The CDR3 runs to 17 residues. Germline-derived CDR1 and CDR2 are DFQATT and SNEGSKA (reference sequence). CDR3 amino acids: CSAILVMDSTSNQPQHF. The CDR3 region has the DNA TGCAGTGCTATACTAGTAATGGACAGTACCTCCAATCAGCCCCAGCATTTT.

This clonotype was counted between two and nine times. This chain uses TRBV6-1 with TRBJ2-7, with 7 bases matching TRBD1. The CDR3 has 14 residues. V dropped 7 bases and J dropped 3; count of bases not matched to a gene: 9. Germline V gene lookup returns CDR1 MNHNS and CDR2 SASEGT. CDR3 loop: CASNNRDSYYEQYF. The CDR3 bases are TGTGCCAGCAATAACCGGGACAGTTACTACGAGCAGTACTTC.

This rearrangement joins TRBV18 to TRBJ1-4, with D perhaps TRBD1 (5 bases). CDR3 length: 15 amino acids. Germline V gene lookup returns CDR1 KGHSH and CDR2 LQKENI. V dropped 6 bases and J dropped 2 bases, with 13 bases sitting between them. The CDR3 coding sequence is TGTGCCAGCTCTATGGGGACTCCGACTAATGAAAAACTGTTTTTT. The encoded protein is CASSMGTPTNEKLFF.

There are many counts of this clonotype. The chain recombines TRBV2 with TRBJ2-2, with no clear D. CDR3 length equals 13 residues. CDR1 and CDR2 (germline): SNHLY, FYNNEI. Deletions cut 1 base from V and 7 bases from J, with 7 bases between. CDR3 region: CASSEGSSGELFF. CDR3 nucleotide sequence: TGTGCCAGCAGTGAAGGGTCCAGCGGGGAGCTGTTTTTT.